This TCR beta chain emerged from a study of OX40 agonist ivuxolimab in advanced cancers. The protocol was immunoSEQ multiplex PCR, while the TCRdb copy is restricted to in-frame clones and leaves out a portion. The sample has about 74,000 clones, 84% seen once. Trimming cost V 7 bases and J 5 bases; bases outside gene matches: 11. Germline loops: CDR1 MNHNS, CDR2 SASEGT. This CDR3 is built from 15 residues. The V gene is TRBV6-1, the J gene TRBJ2-5; 9 bases agree with TRBD2. This specimen was CD4+ or CD8+ T cells sorted from blood, taken in a trial of the OX40 agonist ivuxolimab. The receptor's source is an adult with an advanced solid tumor such as melanoma, head and neck, liver or kidney cancer. The CDR3 DNA sequence: TGTGCCAGCACTCGGCGGGAGGGCCCTTGGGAGACCCAGTACTTC. It is translated as CASTRREGPWETQYF.